One and the same sample provided the 8 T cell receptor beta chains below, sequenced in a study of blood T cell repertoires in COVID-19 (dated by TCRdb to about 2020). Libraries came from the immunoSEQ multiplex PCR assay. This immuneACCESS table, as held by TCRdb, lists in-frame sequences with V and J called but not all clones. Of the missing ones, under half trace to an unresolved V gene in checked studies; the others have no known cause. The sample contains about 210,000 clones, approximately 84% of them found a single time. Jointly, the top ten make up approximately 8% of the sample. The sequencing sample was made of peripheral blood. Receptors were obtained from a woman aged 45-60 years with active or convalescent COVID-19.

This clone was detected once. This chain uses TRBV5-8 with TRBJ1-2, with D hard to call. In germline, CDR1 is SGHTS, CDR2 YDEGEE. Trimming cost V 7 bases and J 2 bases, with 9 bases left between them. CDR3 length: 12 residues. The CDR3 reads CASRRGNYGYTF. The CDR3 bases are TGTGCCAGCCGTCGCGGGAACTATGGCTACACCTTC.

V and J are TRBV19 and TRBJ2-2; D might be TRBD1 (5 bases). Germline CDR1 is LNHDA and CDR2 is SQIVND (reference sequence). CDR3 length: 15 residues. The V gene lost 4 bases and the J gene lost 0 bases, with 9 bases spanning the gap. The CDR3 here is CASSTDNANTGELFF. DNA of the CDR3: TGTGCCAGTAGTACGGACAACGCGAACACCGGGGAGCTGTTTTTT.

This chain joins TRBV2 and TRBJ2-1; 11 bases align to TRBD2. Germline CDR1 is SNHLY and CDR2 is FYNNEI. Losses at the gene ends were 3 bases for V and 9 bases for J; bases not matched to a gene: 7. There are 15 residues in the CDR3. CDR3 bases: TGTGCCAGCAGTGAGCTAGCGGGAGGATTTAGTGAGCAGTTCTTC. Translated: CASSELAGGFSEQFF.

V and J are TRBV5-1 and TRBJ1-3, with TRBD1 as a possible D gene (6 bases). Trimming took 8 bases from V and 4 from J, leaving 16 bases between them. Per germline, CDR1 SGHRS and CDR2 YFSETQ. CDR3 length: 14 amino acids. CDR3 in DNA: TGCGCCAGTATTCTCGGGACATCGGGAAACACCATATATTTT. This encodes CASILGTSGNTIYF.

The CDR3, as DNA: TGTGCCAGCAGCCTAAGGGGACTGGCTGGCAATCAGCCCCAGCATTTT. Translation: CASSLRGLAGNQPQHF. This chain connects TRBV3-1 (or the pseudogene TRBV3-2) to TRBJ1-5; possible D gene TRBD1, 5 bases. Germline CDR1 LGHDT, CDR2 YNNKEL (reference sequence). The CDR3 totals 16 residues. Trimming pared 4 bases from V and 2 bases from J, leaving 15 bases between.

This chain connects TRBV28 to TRBJ1-6; 7 bases are a match to TRBD1. With V trimmed by 7 bases and J by 10 bases, 10 bases remained unmatched. This CDR3 is built from 14 residues. The germline gives CDR1 MDHEN, CDR2 SYDVKM. The CDR3 loop reads CASIGDSRASPLHF. The CDR3 DNA sequence: TGTGCCAGCATTGGGGACAGTCGGGCCTCACCCCTCCACTTT.

The chain combines TRBV7-9 with TRBJ1-2; 7 bases fit TRBD1. CDR1 and CDR2 (germline): SEHNR, FQNEAQ (reference sequence). The V gene end was trimmed by 5 bases and the J gene end by 2 bases; junction bases not matched to a gene: 11. This CDR3 is 16 amino acids long. The CDR3 sequence is CASSRTGQPKNYGYTF. The CDR3, as DNA: TGTGCCAGCAGCAGAACGGGACAGCCAAAAAACTATGGCTACACCTTC. Filled out from reference TRBV7-9 and TRBJ1-2, the complete variable domain reads DTGVSQNPRHKITKRGQNVTFRCDPISEHNRLYWYRQTLGQGPEFLTYFQNEAQLEKSRLLSDRFSAERPKGSFSTLEIQRTEQGDSAMYLCASSRTGQPKNYGYTFGSGTRLTVV.

The V gene is TRBV4-1, the J gene TRBJ1-2; 8 positions agree with TRBD1. The length of the CDR3 is 15 residues. The ends lost 0 bases at V and 8 bases at J; junction bases unmatched: 8. Germline values: CDR1 MGHRA, CDR2 YSYEKL. CDR3 sequence (DNA): TGCGCCAGCAGCCAAGAGGACAGGGTACGGGAAGGCTACACCTTC. Protein product: CASSQEDRVREGYTF.